This T cell receptor beta chain stems from a study of cytomegalovirus exposure and HLA in healthy donors. Germline values: CDR1 SGHVS, CDR2 FNYEAQ. V was trimmed by 4 bases and J by 5 bases, leaving 10 bases between them. CDR3 length: 13 residues. This clone was detected once. Sequenced by immunoSEQ multiplex PCR; TCRdb stores in-frame clones only, minus some. The repertoire has roughly 150,000 clones, 65% to 90% of them found once; the top ten carry approximately 2%. Separation from the roughly 670-subject first cohort characterized the roughly 130-subject validation cohort, to which the donors belonged.

The sequence was obtained from a woman between 18 and 29 years old in good health and CMV-seronegative. Sequencing used PBMCs. The chain combines TRBV7-6 with TRBJ2-3, with TRBD2 as a possible D gene (6 bases). The CDR3: CASSSLGGDTQYF. The CDR3 region has the DNA TGTGCCAGCAGCTCACTGGGAGGAGATACGCAGTATTTT. Full variable domain (remainder filled in from reference TRBV7-6 and TRBJ2-3): GAGVSQSPRYKVTKRGQDVALRCDPISGHVSLYWYRQALGQGPEFLTYFNYEAQQDKSGLPNDRFSAERPEGSISTLTIQRTEQRDSAMYRCASSSLGGDTQYFGPGTRLTVL.